These 15 T cell receptor beta chains originate from one sample sequenced in a study of spatial heterogeneity in lung cancer. Study outcomes and limitations: Within tumors, counts of expanded alpha and beta TCRs tracked tumor mutation counts.

TCRdb reprocessed the 5' RACE reads with MiXCR, giving one entry per CDR3 protein. The data hold 5,000 to 7,000 distinct CDR3 sequences, with less than 15% observed a single time. These receptors are not linked to any known antigen. Time point in this sample: sample taken at primary tumor resection. The material sequenced was lung tumor tissue, taken at surgery. These receptors were obtained from a male donor with early-stage non-small cell lung cancer.

This clonotype was detected many times. This beta chain appears as a stray read in a library generated for alpha chains; its size is not informative. The chain combines TRBV7-8 with TRBJ2-5; perhaps TRBD1 as D (5 bases). The CDR3 contains 19 residues. V gave up 5 bases and J gave up 0 bases, with 25 bases separating them. CDR1 is SGHVS and CDR2 is FQNEAQ in the germline V gene. The CDR3 DNA is TGTGCCAGCAGCCCGCCCACGGTTTGGGGCAAGTGGGACCAAGAGACCCAGTACTTC. It codes for CASSPPTVWGKWDQETQYF.

Details on this clonotype: Relative to the germline gene, one junction end is altered; a read error may explain this. Being off target in a library aimed at alpha chains, this beta chain has a size of little meaning. The chain has TRBV3-1 and TRBJ2-7, with D uncertain. Looked up from germline, CDR1 is LGHDT and CDR2 is YNNKEL (reference sequence). This CDR3 spans 15 amino acids. CDR3 bases: TGTGCCAGCAACCAAGCACTGAGGAAAACCTACGAGCAGTACTTC. Encoded protein: CASNQALRKTYEQYF.

This clonotype came up many times. Little can be read into the size of this beta chain, an off-target read in a library designed for alpha chains. The V call is TRBV7-8, the J call TRBJ2-7; 13 nucleotides line up with TRBD2. Germline V gene data show CDR1 as SGHVS and CDR2 as FQNEAQ. The J segment lost 2 bases and the V segment lost 2 bases, leaving 15 bases of the junction unmatched. The CDR3 is made up of 20 amino acids. As DNA, the CDR3 is TGTGCCAGCAGCTTAAACCCCCCCGGACTAGCGGGAGTAGGCACCTACGAGCAGTACTTC. Translating it yields CASSLNPPGLAGVGTYEQYF.

With regard to this clonotype: Relative to the germline gene, one junction end is altered; a read error may explain this. This beta chain is an off-target read within a library intended for alpha chains, so its frequency means little. This chain connects TRBV7-7 to TRBJ2-1; D uncertain. Germline V gene sequence: CDR1 SSHAT, CDR2 FNYEAQ (reference sequence). The CDR3 has 17 residues. CDR3 residues: CASSLAPLGSSYNEQFF. CDR3 bases: TGTGCTAGCAGCTTAGCTCCTCTTGGCAGCTCCTACAATGAGCAGTTCTTC.

The sample holds many counts of this clonotype. Being off target in a library aimed at alpha chains, this beta chain has a size of little meaning. The chain is built from TRBV2 and TRBJ2-7; possible D gene TRBD1, 6 bases. Trimming took off 11 bases at V and 1 base at J, with 15 bases between the two ends. This CDR3 contains 13 residues. The germline CDR1 and CDR2 sequences are SNHLY and FYNNEI. CDR3 in amino acids: CAGRTALSYEQYF. For the CDR3, the DNA is TGTGCCGGTCGGACAGCTTTATCCTACGAGCAGTACTTC.

Concerning this clonotype: This beta chain is an off-target read within a library intended for alpha chains, so its frequency means little. The genes are TRBV5-1 and TRBJ2-5, with D hard to call. Between the trimmed V and J ends, which lost 4 bases and 1 base, there was a span of 11 bases. The germline gives CDR1 SGHRS, CDR2 YFSETQ. CDR3 length: 14 residues. CDR3 protein: CASSPMASQETQYF. The CDR3 DNA reads as TGCGCCAGCAGCCCAATGGCCAGCCAAGAGACCCAGTACTTC.

This clonotype is deemed large. This beta chain is an unintended read in a library built for alpha chains; its size means little. This chain uses TRBV6-5 with TRBJ2-1, with 10 bases matching TRBD2. Germline V lookup: CDR1 MNHEY, CDR2 SVGAGI. Trimming took 2 bases from V and 9 from J; bases not matched to a gene: 10. The CDR3 extends over 16 amino acids. The CDR3 region has the DNA TGTGCCAGCAGTTACAGCGTGTTAGCGGGAGGAAGTGAGCAGTTCTTC. Translation: CASSYSVLAGGSEQFF.

By sample share, this clonotype is medium-sized. The size of this beta chain means little, since it is a stray read in a library made for alpha chains. The rearrangement uses TRBV29-1 and TRBJ1-1; D is undetermined. CDR1 SQVTM and CDR2 ANQGSEA come from the germline V gene. This CDR3 is built from 13 residues. V gave up 2 bases and J gave up 5 bases, with 12 bases separating them. Written as DNA, the CDR3 is TGCAGCGTTGAACTTCAGTTCGGGACTGAAGCTTTCTTT. Its translation is CSVELQFGTEAFF.

This clonotype came up many times. Since it is a stray read in a library aimed at alpha chains, this beta chain has a size that is not meaningful. J is TRBJ1-2 and V is TRBV13; the D is unclear. The CDR3 is 14 residues long. Trimming took 5 bases from V and 6 from J, leaving 16 bases between them. The germline CDR1 and CDR2 sequences are PRHDT and FYEKMQ (reference sequence). The CDR3 sequence is CASSLDRVGNGYTF. The CDR3 DNA reads TGTGCCAGCAGCCTCGACCGGGTTGGAAATGGCTACACCTTC. The full variable domain, its missing parts supplied by reference TRBV13 and TRBJ1-2, is AAGVIQSPRHLIKEKRETATLKCYPIPRHDTVYWYQQGPGQDPQFLISFYEKMQSDKGSIPDRFSAQQFSDYHSELNMSSLELGDSALYFCASSLDRVGNGYTFGSGTRLTVV.

This clonotype is medium-sized in the sample. This beta chain lies outside the target of a library built for alpha chains; its clone size means little. V and J are TRBV7-6 and TRBJ1-1, with a tentative D call TRBD1 (5 bases). CDR1 and CDR2 from the germline V gene are SGHVS and FNYEAQ. V gave up 4 bases and J gave up 1 base, with 19 bases separating them. This CDR3 has 17 amino acids. CDR3 nucleotide sequence: TGTGCCAGCAGCTCGAAACCGGGACGCCCCTCGAACACTGAAGCTTTCTTT. Its translation: CASSSKPGRPSNTEAFF. Full variable domain (outside the CDR3, taken from reference TRBV7-6 and TRBJ1-1): GAGVSQSPRYKVTKRGQDVALRCDPISGHVSLYWYRQALGQGPEFLTYFNYEAQQDKSGLPNDRFSAERPEGSISTLTIQRTEQRDSAMYRCASSSKPGRPSNTEAFFGQGTRLTVV.

Comments on this clonotype: This beta chain represents an off-target read in a library built for alpha chains; its size is of limited meaning. This chain joins TRBV3-1 and TRBJ1-5; the D gene is possibly TRBD1 (6 bases). The CDR3 length is 15 residues. In germline, CDR1 is LGHDT, CDR2 YNNKEL (reference sequence). Trimming removed 4 bases at V and 7 bases at J, with 17 bases between. The CDR3 loop is CASSRGQSLVQPQHF. CDR3 bases: TGTGCCAGCAGCCGCGGACAGTCATTGGTCCAGCCCCAGCATTTT.

This clonotype was counted ten times or more. A library made for alpha chains picked up this beta chain off target, so its size means little. The chain couples TRBV2 to TRBJ1-6; 7 bases map to TRBD1. CDR1 and CDR2 from the germline V gene are SNHLY and FYNNEI. Germline trimming cut 4 bases from V and 9 bases from J; bases unmatched to any gene: 6. This CDR3 has 14 amino acids. CDR3: CASSVQGMRSPLHF. CDR3 DNA: TGTGCCAGCAGTGTACAGGGGATGCGTTCACCCCTCCACTTT.

Sample share makes this clonotype medium-sized. A library made for alpha chains picked up this beta chain off target, so its size means little. The chain combines TRBV4-1 with TRBJ1-6; TRBD1 is a possible D gene (6 bases). This CDR3 is built from 19 residues. Germline lookup yields CDR1 MGHRA and CDR2 YSYEKL. Trimming removed 0 bases from V and 10 bases from J, with 25 bases in between. In DNA form, the CDR3 reads TGCGCCAGCAGCCAAGATTTATATCCTGTCACAGGGCGGCGCTCACCCCTCCACTTT. Translated, it gives CASSQDLYPVTGRRSPLHF.

Turning to this clonotype: As an off-target read in a library built for alpha chains, this beta chain has a frequency of little significance. The chain couples TRBV6-6 to TRBJ2-1; 9 bases map to TRBD1. In germline, CDR1 is MNHNY, CDR2 SVGAGI (reference sequence). Trimming cost V 10 bases and J 8 bases; bases outside gene matches: 15. The CDR3 extends over 15 amino acids. The chain's CDR3 is CATRFGTGRGDEQFF. CDR3 nucleotides: TGTGCCACCCGATTTGGGACAGGGAGAGGGGATGAGCAGTTCTTC.

There are many counts of this clonotype. Because the library targeted alpha chains, this beta chain is an off-target read whose size means little. V is TRBV6-2 or TRBV6-3 and J is TRBJ2-7; no clear D. Between the trimmed V and J ends, which lost 5 bases and 5 bases, there was a span of 13 bases. Germline assignment: CDR1 MNHEY and CDR2 SVGEGT. This CDR3 contains 13 residues. CDR3 nucleotide sequence: TGTGCCAGCAGTAAGAATACTGGCAACGAGCAGTACTTC. This translates into CASSKNTGNEQYF.